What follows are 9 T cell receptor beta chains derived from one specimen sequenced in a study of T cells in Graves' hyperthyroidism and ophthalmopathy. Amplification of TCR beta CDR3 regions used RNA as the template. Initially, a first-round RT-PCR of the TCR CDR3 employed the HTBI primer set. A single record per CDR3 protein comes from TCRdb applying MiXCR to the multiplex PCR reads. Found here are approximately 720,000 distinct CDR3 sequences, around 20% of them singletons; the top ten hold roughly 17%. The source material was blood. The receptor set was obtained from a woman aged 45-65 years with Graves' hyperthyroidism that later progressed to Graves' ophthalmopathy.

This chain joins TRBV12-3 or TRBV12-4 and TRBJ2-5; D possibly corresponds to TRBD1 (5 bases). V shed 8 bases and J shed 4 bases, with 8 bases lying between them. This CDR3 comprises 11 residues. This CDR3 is CASGRVETQYF. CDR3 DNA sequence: TGTGCCAGCGGCAGGGTAGAGACCCAGTACTTC.

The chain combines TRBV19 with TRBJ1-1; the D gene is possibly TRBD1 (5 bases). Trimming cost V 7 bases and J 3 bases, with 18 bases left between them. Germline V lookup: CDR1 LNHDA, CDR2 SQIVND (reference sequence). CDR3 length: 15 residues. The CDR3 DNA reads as TGTGCCAGTAAGATGGTGACAGCGATGGACACTGAAGCTTTCTTT. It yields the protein CASKMVTAMDTEAFF.

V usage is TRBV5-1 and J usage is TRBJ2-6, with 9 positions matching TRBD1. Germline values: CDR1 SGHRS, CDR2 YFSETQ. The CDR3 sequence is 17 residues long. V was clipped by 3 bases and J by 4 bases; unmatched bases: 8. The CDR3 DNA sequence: TGCGCCAGCAGCTGGGGACAGGGCTCTCTGGGGGCCAACGTCCTGACTTTC. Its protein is CASSWGQGSLGANVLTF.

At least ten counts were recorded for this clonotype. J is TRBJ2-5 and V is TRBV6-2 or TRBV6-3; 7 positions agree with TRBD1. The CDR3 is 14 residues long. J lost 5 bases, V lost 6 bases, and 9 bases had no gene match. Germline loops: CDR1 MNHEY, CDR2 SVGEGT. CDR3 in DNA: TGTGCCAGCAGGACCACAGGGGTATTGGAGACCCAGTACTTC. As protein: CASRTTGVLETQYF.

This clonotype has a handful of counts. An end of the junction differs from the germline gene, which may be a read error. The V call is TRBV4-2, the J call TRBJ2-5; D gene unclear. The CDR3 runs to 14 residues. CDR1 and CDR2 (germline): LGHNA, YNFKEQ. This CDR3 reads CASGQDLGTETQYF. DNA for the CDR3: TGTGCCAGCGGCCAAGACTTAGGTACTGAGACCCAGTACTTC.

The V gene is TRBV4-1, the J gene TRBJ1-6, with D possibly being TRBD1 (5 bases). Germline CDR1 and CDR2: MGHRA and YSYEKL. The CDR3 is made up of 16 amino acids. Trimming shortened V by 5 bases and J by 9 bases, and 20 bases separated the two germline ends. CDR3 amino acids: CASSSRDWDPGSPLHF. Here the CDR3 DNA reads TGCGCCAGCAGCTCTCGTGATTGGGACCCTGGTTCACCCCTCCACTTT.

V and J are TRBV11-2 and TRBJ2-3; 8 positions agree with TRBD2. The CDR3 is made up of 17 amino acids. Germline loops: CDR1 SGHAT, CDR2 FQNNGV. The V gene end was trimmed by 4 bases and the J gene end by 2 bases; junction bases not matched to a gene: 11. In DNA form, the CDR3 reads TGTGCCAGCAGCTCAGATCATCCGGGGGGGCTCACAGATACGCAGTATTTT. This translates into CASSSDHPGGLTDTQYF.

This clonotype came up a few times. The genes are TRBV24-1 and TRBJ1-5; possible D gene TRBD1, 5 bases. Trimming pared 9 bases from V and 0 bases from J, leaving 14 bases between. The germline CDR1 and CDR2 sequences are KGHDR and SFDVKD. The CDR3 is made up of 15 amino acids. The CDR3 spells CATSSGHYSNQPQHF. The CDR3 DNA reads TGTGCCACCTCCTCTGGACACTATAGCAATCAGCCCCAGCATTTT.

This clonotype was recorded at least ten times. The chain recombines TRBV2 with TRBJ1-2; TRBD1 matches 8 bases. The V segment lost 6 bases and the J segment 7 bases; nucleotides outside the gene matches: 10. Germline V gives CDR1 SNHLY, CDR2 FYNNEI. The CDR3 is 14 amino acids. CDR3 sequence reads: CASSALTGVSGYTF. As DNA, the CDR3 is TGTGCCAGCAGCGCCCTGACAGGGGTGAGTGGCTACACCTTC. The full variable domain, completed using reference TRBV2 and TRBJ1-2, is EPEVTQTPSHQVTQMGQEVILRCVPISNHLYFYWYRQILGQKVEFLVSFYNNEISEKSEIFDDQFSVERPDGSNFTLKIRSTKLEDSAMYFCASSALTGVSGYTFGSGTRLTVV.